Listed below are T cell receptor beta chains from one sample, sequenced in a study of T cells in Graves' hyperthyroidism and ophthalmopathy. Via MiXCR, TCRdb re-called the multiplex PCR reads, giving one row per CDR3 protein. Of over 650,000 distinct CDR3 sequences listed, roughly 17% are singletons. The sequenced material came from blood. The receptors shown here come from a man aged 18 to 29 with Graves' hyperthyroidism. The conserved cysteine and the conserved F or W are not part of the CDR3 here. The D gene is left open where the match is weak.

CDR3aa: ASSDSGTNYGYT
len: 12
d_gene: -
v_gene: TRBV6-1
j_gene: TRBJ1-2

CDR3aa: AISERLAGPYNEQF
len: 14
d_gene: TRBD2
v_gene: TRBV10-3
j_gene: TRBJ2-1

CDR3aa: ASSLAVLAGAETQY
len: 14
d_gene: TRBD2
v_gene: TRBV11-2
j_gene: TRBJ2-5

CDR3aa: ASGQGELF
len: 8
d_gene: -
v_gene: TRBV19
j_gene: TRBJ2-2

CDR3aa: ASSLSGRIDEQY
len: 12
d_gene: TRBD2
v_gene: TRBV28
j_gene: TRBJ2-7

CDR3aa: ASSSSAQLARVDEQF
len: 15
d_gene: TRBD2
v_gene: TRBV7-3
j_gene: TRBJ2-1

CDR3aa: ASSTGRKDTGELF
len: 13
d_gene: -
v_gene: TRBV9
j_gene: TRBJ2-2

CDR3aa: AITGTGIGNTIY
len: 12
d_gene: TRBD1
v_gene: TRBV10-3
j_gene: TRBJ1-3

CDR3aa: ASSGGVTSSNQPQH
len: 14
d_gene: -
v_gene: TRBV5-5
j_gene: TRBJ1-5

CDR3aa: ASSPTPDTQY
len: 10
d_gene: -
v_gene: TRBV18
j_gene: TRBJ2-3

CDR3aa: ASSEAGLAGVDTQY
len: 14
d_gene: TRBD2
v_gene: TRBV12-3/TRBV12-4
j_gene: TRBJ2-3

CDR3aa: ASSLDRGRGYT
len: 11
d_gene: TRBD1
v_gene: TRBV7-2
j_gene: TRBJ1-2

CDR3aa: ASSKQGAQPQH
len: 11
d_gene: TRBD1
v_gene: TRBV7-2
j_gene: TRBJ1-5

CDR3aa: ASSQYETSGSYEQY
len: 14
d_gene: TRBD2
v_gene: TRBV7-9
j_gene: TRBJ2-7

CDR3aa: AWSASREQF
len: 9
d_gene: -
v_gene: TRBV30
j_gene: TRBJ2-1

CDR3aa: SAMDRAYEQY
len: 10
d_gene: TRBD1
v_gene: TRBV29-1
j_gene: TRBJ2-7

CDR3aa: AWSVQSGGQETQY
len: 13
d_gene: -
v_gene: TRBV30
j_gene: TRBJ2-5

CDR3aa: SAPGQGDTYEQY
len: 12
d_gene: TRBD1
v_gene: TRBV20-1
j_gene: TRBJ2-7

CDR3aa: ASSPPGPLRGETQY
len: 14
d_gene: -
v_gene: TRBV3-1
j_gene: TRBJ2-5

CDR3aa: ASSLRAGIQETQY
len: 13
d_gene: -
v_gene: TRBV28
j_gene: TRBJ2-5

CDR3aa: ASSLKVLT
len: 8
d_gene: -
v_gene: TRBV12-3/TRBV12-4
j_gene: TRBJ2-6

CDR3aa: ATSRDRGAYTEAF
len: 13
d_gene: -
v_gene: TRBV15
j_gene: TRBJ1-1

CDR3aa: ASSLTSGNRGETQY
len: 14
d_gene: TRBD2
v_gene: TRBV2
j_gene: TRBJ2-5

CDR3aa: SVGDIGTEAF
len: 10
d_gene: -
v_gene: TRBV29-1
j_gene: TRBJ1-1

CDR3aa: AWSVTGWLETQY
len: 12
d_gene: TRBD1
v_gene: TRBV30
j_gene: TRBJ2-5

CDR3aa: ASSVHGLAAYSTDTQY
len: 16
d_gene: TRBD2
v_gene: TRBV9
j_gene: TRBJ2-3

CDR3aa: ASSPESSYEQY
len: 11
d_gene: -
v_gene: TRBV12-3/TRBV12-4
j_gene: TRBJ2-7

CDR3aa: ASRLAGVGRDTQY
len: 13
d_gene: TRBD2
v_gene: TRBV12-3/TRBV12-4
j_gene: TRBJ2-3

CDR3aa: ASSDGPRSGYGYT
len: 13
d_gene: -
v_gene: TRBV5-5
j_gene: TRBJ1-2

CDR3aa: ASSLDKGRIDQPQH
len: 14
d_gene: -
v_gene: TRBV7-9
j_gene: TRBJ1-5

CDR3aa: ASSEWQQNTEAF
len: 12
d_gene: -
v_gene: TRBV2
j_gene: TRBJ1-1

CDR3aa: ASTKGGRRDTEAF
len: 13
d_gene: -
v_gene: TRBV7-9
j_gene: TRBJ1-1

CDR3aa: ASSLFRGGGFNQPQH
len: 15
d_gene: -
v_gene: TRBV28
j_gene: TRBJ1-5

CDR3aa: ASSWTGTGSYEQY
len: 13
d_gene: TRBD1
v_gene: TRBV7-2
j_gene: TRBJ2-7

CDR3aa: ASRPPGQEMGNQPQH
len: 15
d_gene: -
v_gene: TRBV28
j_gene: TRBJ1-5